Below, one T cell receptor beta chain is given with its context. This clone's antigen is unknown. No base-level quality is on record; no much larger clone is a single base apart. The data were taken from a study of blood T cell repertoires in COVID-19 (dated by TCRdb to 2020 to 2021). Background for the entire study: Collaborator samples came from the United States, Italy and Spain and covered acute and convalescent phases of COVID-19. A freely available public database, intended as a resource for researchers studying the immune response to SARS-CoV-2, is where the repertoires were released. Where available, HLA class I and class II types were taken from metadata supplied by the sample provider and were not determined by assay-based typing. The samples were drawn from two sources: the first 160 participants of the ongoing ImmuneRACE study, and approximately 1,300 subjects contributed by 6 global collaborators. Deeply sampled blood TCRbeta repertoires from subjects exposed to, actively infected with, or recovered from COVID-19 were included in the dataset. Sample metadata almost always included a de-identified subject ID, COVID-19 status, age in years and sex. The prospective study material was composed of cDNA or gDNA derived from T cells, B-cell-depleted T cells, or PBMCs. Here is what the overall study found, with its caveats: The amount of clinical and demographic metadata varied by source and participant and was provided uncurated.

Whole blood was collected in K2EDTA tubes by collaborating institutions according to the institutions' own protocols. For TCRbeta analysis, collaborators shipped samples in one of three forms: frozen whole blood, isolated PBMCs, or DNA extracted from either of those sample types. In the germline V gene, CDR1 corresponds to SGDLS and CDR2 to YYNGEE. V is cut by 0 bases and J by 5 bases, and the space between the germline ends is 3 bases. The CDR3 sequence holds 12 residues, the cysteine and phenylalanine included. Here the CDR3 DNA is all that survives: 36 bases in frame from base 1. The immunoSEQ Assay, a bias-controlled multiplex PCR, was used to amplify TCRbeta CDR3 regions from genomic DNA. Per the source publication's procedure: The number of nucleated cells in each sample was estimated from the amplification of reference gene primers within the assay. Sequence reads were collapsed and filtered to measure the absolute abundance of every unique TCRbeta CDR3 rearrangement. For each sample, productive Simpson clonality was calculated as the square root of Simpson's diversity index across productive rearrangements. TCRdb's version of the immuneACCESS table is confined to in-frame rearrangements and falls short of the full clone set. An unresolved V gene accounts for under half of the shortfall where checked; the remainder is of unknown origin. That table gives V, J and clone size, and the DNA gave D and trimming. The sample records 130,000 to 150,000 clones, under 80% of which are singletons. The ten largest clonotypes hold around 4% of the sample.

The receptor was derived from a man in his sixties with acute or convalescent COVID-19. The sequencing sample was made of peripheral blood. The chain is assembled from TRBV9 and TRBJ1-5; the D gene is not confidently resolved. The CDR3 sequence is CASSVGDQPQHF. The nucleotides are TGTGCCAGCAGCGTAGGAGATCAGCCCCAGCATTTT.